These 32 T cell receptor beta chains came from one sample sequenced in a study of human T cells and chemical hapten exposure. TCRdb used MiXCR to reprocess the RACE reads, holding one entry per CDR3 protein. Here the sample spans roughly 180,000 distinct CDR3 sequences, about a fifth being singletons. The time point: patch test 1, 2 weeks after DPC sensitization. Treatment indicated: therapeutic diphenylcyclopropenone sensitization with weekly scalp DPC. Here the sequenced sample was whole blood, taken in connection with sensitization to the hapten diphenylcyclopropenone (DPC). The receptors originated from a woman aged 45 to 65 with alopecia areata. Some clones in this sample may be carry-over from other donors' samples.

This chain uses TRBV12-3 or TRBV12-4 with TRBJ2-5, with 10 bases lining up with TRBD1. The junction had 5 bases not matched to a gene; V was cut back by 5 bases and J by 5 bases. CDR3 length equals 14 residues. CDR3 region: CASSRTGGTETQYF. CDR3 coding DNA: TGTGCCAGCAGTCGGACAGGGGGAACGGAGACCCAGTACTTC.

This clonotype was seen a handful of times. The genes are TRBV7-8 and TRBJ2-1, with TRBD1 identical over 7 bases. Germline V lookup: CDR1 SGHVS, CDR2 FQNEAQ. V shed 3 bases and J 8 bases; nucleotides not matched to a gene: 4. The CDR3 extends over 13 amino acids. CDR3 amino acids: CASSFAGTDEQFF. The CDR3, as DNA: TGTGCCAGCAGCTTCGCCGGGACAGATGAGCAGTTCTTC. Full variable domain (rest looked up from reference TRBV7-8 and TRBJ2-1): GAGVSQSPRYKVAKRGQDVALRCDPISGHVSLFWYQQALGQGPEFLTYFQNEAQLDKSGLPSDRFFAERPEGSVSTLKIQRTQQEDSAVYLCASSFAGTDEQFFGPGTRLTVL.

The J gene is TRBJ2-7, the V gene TRBV5-1; D possibly corresponds to TRBD2 (5 bases). The CDR3 is 13 amino acids. V shed 1 base and J shed 4 bases, with 9 bases lying between them. Germline V CDR1 and CDR2: SGHRS, YFSETQ. The CDR3: CASSLMSGYEQYF. The CDR3 DNA reads as TGCGCCAGCAGCTTGATGAGCGGTTACGAGCAGTACTTC. Together with reference TRBV5-1 and TRBJ2-7, the CDR3 gives the full variable domain: KAGVTQTPRYLIKTRGQQVTLSCSPISGHRSVSWYQQTPGQGLQFLFEYFSETQRNKGNFPGRFSGRQFSNSRSEMNVSTLELGDSALYLCASSLMSGYEQYFGPGTRLTVT.

This chain's CDR3 is CASSFALADYNEQFF. CDR3 in DNA: TGCGCCAGCAGCTTTGCACTAGCGGATTACAATGAGCAGTTCTTC. The genes are TRBV5-1 and TRBJ2-1; 8 bases map to TRBD2. The CDR3 is made up of 15 amino acids. With 2 bases clipped from V and 4 bases from J, the junction kept 5 bases outside the gene matches. Per the germline V gene, CDR1 is SGHRS and CDR2 is YFSETQ.

The chain couples TRBV6-5 to TRBJ2-1; 9 bases map to TRBD2. Germline-derived CDR1 and CDR2 are MNHEY and SVGAGI. This CDR3 has 15 residues. After removal of 5 bases from V and 2 bases from J, the junction contained 4 bases not matched to a gene. The CDR3 loop reads CASSRAGGPYNEQFF. In DNA, the CDR3 is TGTGCCAGCAGTAGAGCGGGAGGACCCTACAATGAGCAGTTCTTC.

This clonotype came up once. The chain joins TRBV10-3 to TRBJ1-4; no definite D call. CDR1 ENHRY and CDR2 SYGVKD come from the germline V gene. Trimming removed 0 bases at V and 8 bases at J, with 16 bases between. The CDR3 is made up of 16 amino acids. CDR3 coding DNA: TGTGCCATCAGTGAGTCGAGTCGGGCAATGAGCGAAAAACTGTTTTTT. Translated, it gives CAISESSRAMSEKLFF.

This chain uses TRBV25-1 with TRBJ1-5; 9 bases match TRBD1. The CDR3 covers 15 residues. V lost 6 bases and J lost 8; bases outside the gene matches: 11. Germline assignment: CDR1 MGHDK and CDR2 SYGVNS. CDR3 bases: TGTGCCAGCAGCCCCGGAACAGGGGGCGGAGAGCCCCAGCATTTT. This translates into CASSPGTGGGEPQHF.

V and J are TRBV5-4 and TRBJ2-1; D uncertain. The CDR3 spans 15 residues. Per the germline V gene, CDR1 is SGHNT and CDR2 is YYREEE (reference sequence). Trimming stripped 2 bases from V and 6 bases from J, with 15 bases between. CDR3 region: CASSLTQVGFNEQFF. In nucleotides, the CDR3 is TGTGCCAGCAGCTTAACCCAGGTCGGGTTCAATGAGCAGTTCTTC.

This chain uses TRBV20-1 with TRBJ2-7; 7 bases map to TRBD1. The CDR3 has 11 amino acids. Germline assignment: CDR1 DFQATT and CDR2 SNEGSKA (reference sequence). V shed 4 bases and J 5 bases; nucleotides not matched to a gene: 2. The CDR3 bases are TGCAGTGCTACTGACAGGGACGAGCAGTACTTC. This sequence encodes CSATDRDEQYF.

The J gene is TRBJ1-6, the V gene TRBV20-1, with unresolved D. Trimming took 5 bases from V and 5 from J, leaving 25 bases between them. Germline V gives CDR1 DFQATT, CDR2 SNEGSKA (reference sequence). The CDR3 is 18 amino acids. The CDR3 protein is CSASPRGRVLRDNSPLHF. The CDR3 region has the DNA TGCAGTGCTTCCCCCCGGGGTCGGGTCTTAAGGGATAATTCACCCCTCCACTTT.

This clonotype occurred a few times. V and J are TRBV12-3 or TRBV12-4 and TRBJ2-2; 8 positions agree with TRBD1. The ends lost 1 base at V and 5 bases at J; junction bases unmatched: 3. The CDR3 covers 15 residues. For the CDR3, the DNA is TGTGCCAGCAGTTTAGGACAGGGGAGAACCGGGGAGCTGTTTTTT. This gives the protein CASSLGQGRTGELFF.

The gene calls are TRBV20-1 and TRBJ2-1; D unresolved. The CDR3 consists of 12 residues. Germline values: CDR1 DFQATT, CDR2 SNEGSKA (reference sequence). The V end was cut by 8 bases, the J end by 1 base, with 9 bases between. The CDR3 loop is CSPKTSYNEQFF. The DNA for the CDR3 is TGCAGTCCCAAGACTTCCTACAATGAGCAGTTCTTC.

The chain recombines TRBV29-1 with TRBJ2-1, with TRBD1 identical over 8 bases. Germline assignment: CDR1 SQVTM and CDR2 ANQGSEA. Trimming took 8 bases from V and 8 from J; bases not matched to a gene: 8. There are 12 residues in the CDR3. The CDR3 is CSLTGGGDEQFF. The CDR3 region has the DNA TGCAGCTTAACAGGGGGAGGCGATGAGCAGTTCTTC.

In its sample, this clonotype was seen once. This chain connects TRBV27 to TRBJ1-2; D not resolved. Germline V gives CDR1 MNHEY, CDR2 SMNVEV (reference sequence). The CDR3 consists of 13 residues. The ends were cut back, 5 bases at V and 8 bases at J, with 15 bases in the middle. CDR3 sequence: CASSPPSRRGYTF. DNA for the CDR3: TGTGCCAGCAGTCCCCCCAGTCGGAGAGGCTACACCTTC.

The rearrangement uses TRBV7-2 and TRBJ1-3, with unresolved D. V dropped 4 bases and J dropped 0 bases, with 10 bases sitting between them. The CDR3 runs 15 residues. CDR1 SGHTA and CDR2 FQGNSA come from the germline V gene. The CDR3 region is CASSSPTVSGNTIYF. In DNA form, the CDR3 reads TGTGCCAGCAGCTCGCCCACGGTCTCTGGAAACACCATATATTTT.

This clonotype was seen more than once but under ten times. The V gene is TRBV7-9, the J gene TRBJ2-5, with D hard to call. V was shortened by 3 bases and J by 4 bases, with 12 bases between the two germline ends. Germline CDR1 is SEHNR and CDR2 is FQNEAQ (reference sequence). The CDR3 runs 14 residues. DNA of the CDR3: TGTGCCAGCAGCTTCCAGACGGGTGGAGAGACCCAGTACTTC. This sequence encodes CASSFQTGGETQYF.

This clonotype was seen ten or more times. This chain joins TRBV6-5 and TRBJ1-2, with 7 bases aligning to TRBD1. The germline CDR1 and CDR2 sequences are MNHEY and SVGAGI. The ends lost 6 bases at V and 2 bases at J; junction bases unmatched: 9. The CDR3 is 15 amino acids. This CDR3 is CASSPNRGRNYGYTF. The CDR3 DNA sequence: TGTGCCAGCAGCCCTAACAGGGGACGGAACTATGGCTACACCTTC.

This clonotype was recorded a few times. V usage is TRBV29-1 and J usage is TRBJ2-3, with TRBD2 matching over 16 bases. The germline CDR1 and CDR2 sequences are SQVTM and ANQGSEA. Trimming at V came to 7 bases and at J to 3 bases, leaving 16 bases not matched to a gene. The CDR3 is made up of 19 amino acids. CDR3 coding DNA: TGCAGCGGTGTGAAGGGACTAGCGGGAGGGCCTATGTCAACAGATACGCAGTATTTT. This encodes CSGVKGLAGGPMSTDTQYF.

The chain links TRBV28 to TRBJ2-6, with a weak D call TRBD2 (6 bases). Germline CDR1 is MDHEN and CDR2 is SYDVKM. V lost 8 bases and J 3 bases, leaving 20 bases between the germline ends. CDR3 size: 17 residues. Written as DNA, the CDR3 is TGTGCCAGCTCTAAAAGGGCCGGGGGTGATGGGGCCAACGTCCTGACTTTC. Its protein is CASSKRAGGDGANVLTF.

The chain carries TRBV5-6 and TRBJ1-5, with D possibly being TRBD1 (5 bases). The CDR3 spans 19 residues. Per germline, CDR1 SGHDT and CDR2 YYEEEE. The V and J ends lost 1 base and 0 bases respectively, with 20 bases between them. CDR3 loop: CASSLQMRDGGNSNQPQHF. The CDR3 bases are TGTGCCAGCAGCTTGCAAATGAGGGACGGAGGGAATAGCAATCAGCCCCAGCATTTT. Variable domain in full (rest from reference TRBV5-6 and TRBJ1-5): DAGVTQSPTHLIKTRGQQVTLRCSPKSGHDTVSWYQQALGQGPQFIFQYYEEEERQRGNFPDRFSGHQFPNYSSELNVNALLLGDSALYLCASSLQMRDGGNSNQPQHFGDGTRLSIL.

The chain has TRBV21-1 and TRBJ2-7; TRBD1, as called in the table, went unchecked against the DNA. TRBV21-1 is a known pseudogene. CDR3 length equals 15 residues. The CDR3 sequence is CASSKFWDMPYEQYF. CDR3 bases: TGTGCCAGCAGCAAATTCTGGGACATGCCATACGAGCAGTACTTC.

The sample holds a few counts of this clonotype. The chain joins TRBV2 to TRBJ2-3; TRBD2 aligns across 11 bases. CDR1 is SNHLY and CDR2 is FYNNEI in the germline V gene. Trimming took 6 bases from V and 3 from J; bases not matched to a gene: 11. This CDR3 has 17 amino acids. CDR3 in DNA: TGTGCCAGCAGGCCTCCGGGGACTAGCGGATTTACAGATACGCAGTATTTT. Translated, it gives CASRPPGTSGFTDTQYF.

The genes are TRBV15 and TRBJ2-1, with 10 bases lining up with TRBD2. V dropped 0 bases and J dropped 7; count of bases not matched to a gene: 6. The CDR3 runs 16 residues. Germline values: CDR1 LNHNV, CDR2 YYDKDF (reference sequence). CDR3: CATSRDPALAGNEQFF. Here the CDR3 DNA reads TGTGCCACCAGCAGAGATCCGGCACTAGCGGGAAATGAGCAGTTCTTC.

The chain has TRBV7-9 and TRBJ1-4; 10 nucleotides agree with TRBD1. The CDR3 is 15 amino acids. The V gene end was trimmed by 6 bases and the J gene end by 7 bases; junction bases not matched to a gene: 8. Germline V gene sequence: CDR1 SEHNR, CDR2 FQNEAQ (reference sequence). The CDR3 protein is CASSRQGALPEKLFF. CDR3 DNA: TGTGCCAGCAGTCGACAGGGGGCGCTTCCTGAAAAACTGTTTTTT.

The chain uses TRBV5-1 and TRBJ2-1; D is unclear. This CDR3 contains 13 residues. CDR1 and CDR2 from the germline V gene are SGHRS and YFSETQ. Trimming took off 0 bases at V and 9 bases at J, with 10 bases between the two ends. The CDR3 spells CASSLGWEGEQFF. In DNA, the CDR3 is TGCGCCAGCAGCTTGGGGTGGGAAGGTGAGCAGTTCTTC.

The chain is built from TRBV24-1 and TRBJ2-1; TRBD1 might be the D (6 bases). The length of the CDR3 is 16 residues. Trimming left V 1 base short and J 6 bases short, with 15 bases between. Germline-derived CDR1 and CDR2 are KGHDR and SFDVKD. In DNA, the CDR3 is TGTGCCACCAGTGATTTATCGGGCCAGGGGAGCAATGAGCAGTTCTTC. Translation gives CATSDLSGQGSNEQFF.

The chain couples TRBV29-1 to TRBJ2-3; D uncertain. Germline values: CDR1 SQVTM, CDR2 ANQGSEA. This CDR3 spans 10 amino acids. Between the trimmed V and J ends, which lost 5 bases and 5 bases, there was a span of 5 bases. The CDR3 region has the DNA TGCAGCGTTAAGGTAGATACGCAGTATTTT. It specifies CSVKVDTQYF.

The chain carries TRBV7-9 and TRBJ2-4; TRBD1 is a possible D gene (6 bases). Germline CDR1 is SEHNR and CDR2 is FQNEAQ (reference sequence). V was trimmed by 5 bases and J by 1 base, leaving 15 bases between them. The CDR3 extends over 16 amino acids. CDR3 in DNA: TGTGCCAGCAGCAACTATCACAGGGATGCCAAAAACATTCAGTACTTC. Translating it yields CASSNYHRDAKNIQYF.

This clonotype occurred a few times. The rearrangement links TRBV20-1 to TRBJ2-1; 8 positions agree with TRBD2. V lost 3 bases and J lost 7; bases outside the gene matches: 5. CDR1 and CDR2 from the germline V gene are DFQATT and SNEGSKA (reference sequence). The CDR3 length is 13 residues. The CDR3 DNA is TGCAGTGCTAGCCTAGCGGGCTTGAATGAGCAGTTCTTC. This gives the protein CSASLAGLNEQFF.

This clonotype was seen more than once but under ten times. The chain recombines TRBV5-1 with TRBJ1-4; 7 bases line up with TRBD1. V was clipped by 0 bases and J by 8 bases; unmatched bases: 10. CDR1 and CDR2 from the germline V gene are SGHRS and YFSETQ. The CDR3 runs 16 residues. DNA for the CDR3: TGCGCCAGCAGCTTGGACAGGGGCGGAGAAGACGAAAAACTGTTTTTT. Protein product: CASSLDRGGEDEKLFF.

This clonotype has just a few counts. This chain links TRBV29-1 with TRBJ1-3; 8 nucleotides line up with TRBD1. Trimming at V came to 0 bases and at J to 2 bases, leaving 0 bases not matched to a gene. The CDR3 consists of 14 residues. Germline V gene sequence: CDR1 SQVTM, CDR2 ANQGSEA. CDR3 sequence (DNA): TGCAGCGTTGAAGACAGGGGGCCTGGAAACACCATATATTTT. It specifies CSVEDRGPGNTIYF.

A few counts support this clonotype. The chain employs TRBV20-1 and TRBJ1-2; 7 bases match TRBD1. V lost 3 bases and J lost 3; bases outside the gene matches: 4. CDR1 and CDR2 from the germline V gene are DFQATT and SNEGSKA (reference sequence). The CDR3 length is 13 residues. CDR3 coding DNA: TGCAGTGCTAGTCAGGGGGTAGACTATGGCTACACCTTC. This translates into CSASQGVDYGYTF.